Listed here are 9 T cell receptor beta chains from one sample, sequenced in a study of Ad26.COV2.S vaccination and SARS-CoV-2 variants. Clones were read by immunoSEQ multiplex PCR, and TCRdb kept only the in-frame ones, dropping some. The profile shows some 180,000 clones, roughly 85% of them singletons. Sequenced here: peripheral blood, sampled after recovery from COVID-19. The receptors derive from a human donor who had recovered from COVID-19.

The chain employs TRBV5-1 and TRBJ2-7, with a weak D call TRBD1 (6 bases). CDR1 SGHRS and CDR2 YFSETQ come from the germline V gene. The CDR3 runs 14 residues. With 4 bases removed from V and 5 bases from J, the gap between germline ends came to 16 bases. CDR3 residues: CASSLRGSPNEQYF. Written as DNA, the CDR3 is TGCGCCAGCAGCCTCAGGGGCTCCCCCAACGAGCAGTACTTC.

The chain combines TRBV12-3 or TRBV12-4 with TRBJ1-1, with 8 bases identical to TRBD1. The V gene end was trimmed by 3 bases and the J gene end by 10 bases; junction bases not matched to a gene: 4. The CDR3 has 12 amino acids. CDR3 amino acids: CASSFGQGSAFF. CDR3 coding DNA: TGTGCCAGCAGTTTCGGACAGGGCTCAGCTTTCTTT.

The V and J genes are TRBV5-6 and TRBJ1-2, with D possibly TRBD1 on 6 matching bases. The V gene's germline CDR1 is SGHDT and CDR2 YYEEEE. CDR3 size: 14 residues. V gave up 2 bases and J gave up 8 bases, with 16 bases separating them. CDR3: CASSFAGVEGGYTF. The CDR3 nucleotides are TGTGCCAGCAGCTTTGCAGGGGTTGAAGGAGGCTACACCTTC.

The CDR3 region is CASSLSLQGLSYNSPLHF. CDR3 DNA sequence: TGTGCCAGCAGCTTGTCCCTACAGGGCCTCTCCTATAATTCACCCCTCCACTTT. The chain uses TRBV5-5 and TRBJ1-6, with a tentative D call TRBD1 (6 bases). This CDR3 has 18 amino acids. Germline loops: CDR1 SGHKS, CDR2 YYEKEE (reference sequence). Trimming cost V 1 base and J 0 bases, with 14 bases left between them. Full variable domain (outside the CDR3, taken from reference TRBV5-5 and TRBJ1-6): DAGVTQSPTHLIKTRGQQVTLRCSPISGHKSVSWYQQVLGQGPQFIFQYYEKEERGRGNFPDRFSARQFPNYSSELNVNALLLGDSALYLCASSLSLQGLSYNSPLHFGNGTRLTVT.

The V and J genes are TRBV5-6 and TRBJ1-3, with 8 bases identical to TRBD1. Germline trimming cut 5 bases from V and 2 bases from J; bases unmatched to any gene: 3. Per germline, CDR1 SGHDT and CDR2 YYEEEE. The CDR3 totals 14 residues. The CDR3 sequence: CASSKTGAGNTIYF. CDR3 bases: TGTGCCAGCAGTAAGACAGGGGCTGGAAACACCATATATTTT.

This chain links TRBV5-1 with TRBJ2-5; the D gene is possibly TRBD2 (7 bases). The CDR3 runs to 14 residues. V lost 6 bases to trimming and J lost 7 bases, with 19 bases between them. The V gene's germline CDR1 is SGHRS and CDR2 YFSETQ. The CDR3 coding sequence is TGCGCCAGCACCCAACCTGGGGGGGCAGGGACCCAGTACTTC. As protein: CASTQPGGAGTQYF. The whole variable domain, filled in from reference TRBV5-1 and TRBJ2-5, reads KAGVTQTPRYLIKTRGQQVTLSCSPISGHRSVSWYQQTPGQGLQFLFEYFSETQRNKGNFPGRFSGRQFSNSRSEMNVSTLELGDSALYLCASTQPGGAGTQYFGPGTRLLVL.

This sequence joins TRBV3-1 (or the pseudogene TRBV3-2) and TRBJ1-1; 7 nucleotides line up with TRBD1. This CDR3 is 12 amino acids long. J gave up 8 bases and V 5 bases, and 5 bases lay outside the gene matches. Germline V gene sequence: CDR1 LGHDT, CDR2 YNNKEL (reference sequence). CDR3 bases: TGTGCCAGCAGCAAAGGGGACAGAGAAGCTTTCTTT. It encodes CASSKGDREAFF.

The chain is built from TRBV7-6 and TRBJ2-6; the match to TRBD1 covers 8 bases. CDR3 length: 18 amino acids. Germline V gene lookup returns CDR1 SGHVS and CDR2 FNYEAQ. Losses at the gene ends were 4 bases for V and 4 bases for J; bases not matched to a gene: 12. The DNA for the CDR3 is TGTGCCAGCAGCTCACTACCAGACAGGGGCGTCGGGGCCAACGTCCTGACTTTC. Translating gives CASSSLPDRGVGANVLTF.

CDR3 nucleotides: TGTGCCAGCTGCCTCACGGGACAGGAAAAGACCCAGTACTTC. It yields the protein CASCLTGQEKTQYF. The V and J genes are TRBV5-5 and TRBJ2-5; the match to TRBD1 covers 8 bases. Trimming took 7 bases from V and 6 from J; bases not matched to a gene: 11. The CDR3 extends over 14 amino acids. The germline V gene encodes CDR1 SGHKS and CDR2 YYEKEE (reference sequence).